This TCR beta chain originates from a study of blood T cell repertoires in COVID-19. Study-wide context: The analysed material was cDNA or gDNA that came from T cells, B-cell-depleted T cells, or PBMCs.

This CDR3 comprises 13 residues. Germline assignment: CDR1 DFQATT and CDR2 SNEGSKA (reference sequence). V shed 3 bases and J shed 0 bases, with 8 bases lying between them. Original handling: By means of reference gene primer amplification, nucleated cell counts were estimated. Libraries were prepared by immunoSEQ multiplex PCR; TCRdb keeps only in-frame clonotypes and omits some of them. V, J and clone size are taken as reported in that table, and D and trimming were inferred from the DNA itself. The sample consists of some 110,000 clones, more than 60% of them appearing once. The chain links TRBV20-1 to TRBJ1-1; D remains unclear. Sample: peripheral blood. The receptor was isolated from a man aged 65 to 85 with acute or convalescent COVID-19. CDR3 DNA: TGCAGTGCTAGTAAACAGATGAACACTGAAGCTTTCTTT. It is translated as CSASKQMNTEAFF.